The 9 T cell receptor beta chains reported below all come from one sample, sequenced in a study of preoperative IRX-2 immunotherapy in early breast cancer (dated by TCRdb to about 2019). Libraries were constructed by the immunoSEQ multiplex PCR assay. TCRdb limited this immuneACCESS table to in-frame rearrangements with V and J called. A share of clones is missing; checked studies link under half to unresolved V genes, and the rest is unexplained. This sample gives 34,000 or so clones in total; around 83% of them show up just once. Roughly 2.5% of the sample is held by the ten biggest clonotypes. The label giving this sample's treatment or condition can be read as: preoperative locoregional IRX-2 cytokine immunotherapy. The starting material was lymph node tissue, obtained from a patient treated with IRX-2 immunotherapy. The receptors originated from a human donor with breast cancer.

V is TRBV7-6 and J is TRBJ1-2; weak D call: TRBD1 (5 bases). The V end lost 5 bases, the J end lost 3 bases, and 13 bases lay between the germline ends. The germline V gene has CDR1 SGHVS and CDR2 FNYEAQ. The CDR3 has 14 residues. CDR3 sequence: CASSRQTSDYGYTF. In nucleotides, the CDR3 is TGTGCCAGCAGCCGACAGACATCGGACTATGGCTACACCTTC.

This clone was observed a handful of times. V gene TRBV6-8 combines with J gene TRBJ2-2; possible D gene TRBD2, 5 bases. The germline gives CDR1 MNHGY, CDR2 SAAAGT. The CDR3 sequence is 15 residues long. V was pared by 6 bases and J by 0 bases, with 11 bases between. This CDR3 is CASRIGLPNTGELFF. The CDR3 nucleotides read TGTGCCAGCAGGATAGGACTCCCGAACACCGGGGAGCTGTTTTTT.

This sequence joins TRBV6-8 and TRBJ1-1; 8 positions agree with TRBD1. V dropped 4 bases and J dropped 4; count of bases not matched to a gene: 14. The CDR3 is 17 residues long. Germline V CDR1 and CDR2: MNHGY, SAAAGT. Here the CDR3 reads CASSLAGYTGGFTEAFF. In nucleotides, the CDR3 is TGTGCCAGCAGTTTAGCTGGGTATACAGGGGGATTCACTGAAGCTTTCTTT.

The CDR3 DNA reads TGTGCCAGCTCACCTGATTCGCCATACAGGGGGAACACTGAAGCTTTCTTT. This translates into CASSPDSPYRGNTEAFF. V and J are TRBV18 and TRBJ1-1; 7 bases fit TRBD1. Germline loops: CDR1 KGHSH, CDR2 LQKENI. The length of the CDR3 is 17 residues. The ends lost 3 bases at V and 1 base at J; junction bases unmatched: 11.

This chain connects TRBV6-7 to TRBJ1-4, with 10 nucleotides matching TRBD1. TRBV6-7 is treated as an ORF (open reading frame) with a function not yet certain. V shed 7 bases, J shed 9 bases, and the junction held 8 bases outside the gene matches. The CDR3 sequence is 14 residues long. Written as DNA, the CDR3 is TGTGCCAGCAACCCGACAGGGGGCGGGAAAAAACTGTTTTTT. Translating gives CASNPTGGGKKLFF.

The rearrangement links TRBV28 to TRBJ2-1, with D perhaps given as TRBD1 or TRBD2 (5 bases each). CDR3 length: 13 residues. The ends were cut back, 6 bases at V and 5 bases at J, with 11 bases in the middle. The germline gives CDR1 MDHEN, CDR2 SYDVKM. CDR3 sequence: CASRSGTNNEQFF. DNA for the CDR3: TGTGCCAGCAGATCCGGGACCAACAATGAGCAGTTCTTC.

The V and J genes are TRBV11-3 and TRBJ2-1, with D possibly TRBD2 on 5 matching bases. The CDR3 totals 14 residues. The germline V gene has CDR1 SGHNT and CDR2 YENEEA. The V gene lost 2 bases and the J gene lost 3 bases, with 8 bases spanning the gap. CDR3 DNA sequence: TGTGCCAGCAGCTTAACCCGGGACTACAATGAGCAGTTCTTC. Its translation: CASSLTRDYNEQFF.

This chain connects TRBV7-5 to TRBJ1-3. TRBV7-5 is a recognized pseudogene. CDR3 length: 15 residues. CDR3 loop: CASSLMAASGNTIYF. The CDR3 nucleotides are TGTGCCAGCAGCTTAATGGCCGCGTCGGGAAACACCATATATTTT.

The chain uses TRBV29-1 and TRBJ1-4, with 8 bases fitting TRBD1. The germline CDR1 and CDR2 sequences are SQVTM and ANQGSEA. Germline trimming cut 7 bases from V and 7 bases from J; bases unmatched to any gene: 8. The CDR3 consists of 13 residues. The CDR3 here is CSGARTGTEKLFF. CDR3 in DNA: TGCAGCGGGGCAAGGACAGGGACTGAAAAACTGTTTTTT.